Included here is one T cell receptor beta chain sequence, with context. This clonotype was seen just once. No antigen is known for it. No quality values exist for individual bases; no much larger clone is one base distant. A single read makes a weak case. The time point label, as the study defines it: 45 days after influenza vaccine administration. These data are taken from a study of response to subunit inactivated influenza vaccine (dated by TCRdb to the late 2010s). About the investigation overall: To follow how T cells responded to a trivalent subunit inactivated influenza vaccine, the researchers relied on deep quantitative profiling of the T cell receptor repertoire.

Sequences SEHNR (CDR1) and FQNEAQ (CDR2) are obtained from the germline V gene (reference sequence). V lost 6 bases and J lost 0 bases; the stretch between them is 9 bases long. Taken from cysteine to phenylalanine, the CDR3 has 15 residues. The entry retains the CDR3 DNA only, 45 bases that are in frame from base 1. The library relied on RT-PCR. This sample was sequenced with an Illumina HiSeq 2500. TCRdb reanalyzed the raw reads on its own, using fastp at Q25 for trimming and MiXCR for clone calling, and kept in-frame beta chains. Each CDR3 protein appears once, grouped with its most common genes and DNA. This sample is represented by a few hundred thousand distinct CDR3 sequences; 10% to 11% of them were singletons. The ten largest clones take up less than 15% of the sample. Study-wide conclusions, independent of this receptor: It was suggested by the authors that each seasonal influenza vaccination may recruit only a limited number of new T cells.

Recombination joined TRBV7-9 with TRBJ2-6, and perhaps TRBD1 as D gene, on 6 matching bases. The sample in question was PBMCs from blood, obtained 45 days after vaccination. This receptor was obtained from a man between 50 and 59 years old who received an inactivated influenza vaccine. Donor details come from another sample of the same person, matched by shared clones. Here is the DNA: TGTGCCAGCAGGCTGACAGGCTCTGGGGCCAACGTCCTGACTTTC. It translates to CASRLTGSGANVLTF.